The entry below describes one T cell receptor (beta chain). The same CDR3 also results from other DNA sequences found in this sample. This entry belongs to a study of blood T cell repertoires in COVID-19. Study information: T cells, B-cell-depleted T cells, or PBMCs supplied cDNA or gDNA.

Under the authors' procedure: By means of reference gene primer amplification, nucleated cell counts were estimated. Data came from immunoSEQ multiplex PCR; TCRdb stores just in-frame clones and leaves some out. V, J and clone size are those of that table, while D and trimming were read from the DNA. The profile shows tens of thousands of clones, approximately 88% of them singletons. This CDR3 comprises 12 residues. CDR1 and CDR2 from the germline V gene are SNHLY and FYNNEI. With 6 bases clipped from V and 4 bases from J, the junction kept 3 bases outside the gene matches. The chain recombines TRBV2 with TRBJ2-7; 7 bases agree with TRBD1. This TCR derives from a man in his fifties or sixties with active COVID-19. The specimen was peripheral blood. The CDR3 is CASSIQGYEQYF. The CDR3 coding sequence is TGTGCCAGCAGCATACAGGGGTACGAGCAGTACTTC.